The 11 T cell receptor beta chains given below trace back to one sample, sequenced in a study of blood T cell repertoires in COVID-19. Produced via immunoSEQ multiplex PCR; TCRdb's table is partial and in-frame only. The sample has about 150,000 clones; 91% are singletons. Sequencing was done on a sample of peripheral blood. The receptor source for this set is a man aged 50 to 59 with acute or convalescent COVID-19.

The V call is TRBV28, the J call TRBJ2-5, with 15 bases that match TRBD2. This CDR3 contains 17 residues. V lost 6 bases, J lost 3 bases, and 8 bases stayed unmatched. Germline V CDR1 and CDR2: MDHEN, SYDVKM. The CDR3 region is CASSRGTSGGYEETQYF. DNA of the CDR3: TGTGCCAGCAGCCGAGGGACTAGCGGGGGGTACGAAGAGACCCAGTACTTC. Full variable domain (remainder filled in from reference TRBV28 and TRBJ2-5): DVKVTQSSRYLVKRTGEKVFLECVQDMDHENMFWYRQDPGLGLRLIYFSYDVKMKEKGDIPEGYSVSREKKERFSLILESASTNQTSMYLCASSRGTSGGYEETQYFGPGTRLLVL.

This clone showed up just once. The CDR3, as DNA: TGTGCCAGCAGTAGGAGGGCCTCTGGAAACACCATATATTTT. Amino acid sequence: CASSRRASGNTIYF. This chain uses TRBV6-5 with TRBJ1-3; unclear D gene. Deletions cut 5 bases from V and 0 bases from J, with 8 bases between. There are 14 residues in the CDR3. Per germline, CDR1 MNHEY and CDR2 SVGAGI.

The V call is TRBV24-1, the J call TRBJ2-1, with 9 bases lining up with TRBD2. V lost 5 bases, J lost 4 bases, and 5 bases stayed unmatched. The V gene's germline CDR1 is KGHDR and CDR2 SFDVKD. The CDR3 is made up of 15 amino acids. The CDR3 DNA reads as TGTGCCACCAGTGCAGGCGGGGGGGGTTACAATGAGCAGTTCTTC. It yields the protein CATSAGGGGYNEQFF.

The chain carries TRBV6-5 and TRBJ1-2; no clear D gene. Germline-derived CDR1 and CDR2 are MNHEY and SVGAGI. This CDR3 has 15 amino acids. V was shortened by 0 bases and J by 1 base, with 9 bases between the two germline ends. As DNA, the CDR3 is TGTGCCAGCAGTTACTCGGCAGACAATAACTATGGCTACACCTTC. This codes for CASSYSADNNYGYTF.

Only one count was recorded for this clone. The V gene is TRBV5-1, the J gene TRBJ1-3, with D hard to call. In germline, CDR1 is SGHRS, CDR2 YFSETQ. Trimming removed 1 base at V and 6 bases at J, with 11 bases between. The CDR3 sequence is 14 residues long. CDR3 in amino acids: CASSLTDMENTIYF. As DNA, the CDR3 is TGCGCCAGCAGCTTGACTGACATGGAAAACACCATATATTTT.

V and J are TRBV27 and TRBJ1-2; 9 bases are a match to TRBD1. CDR1 and CDR2 from the germline V gene are MNHEY and SMNVEV (reference sequence). The J segment lost 4 bases and the V segment lost 8 bases, leaving 8 bases of the junction unmatched. The CDR3 runs 14 residues. The CDR3: CASQRTGEGYGYTF. The CDR3 bases are TGTGCCAGCCAACGGACAGGGGAGGGCTATGGCTACACCTTC.

The rearrangement uses TRBV30 and TRBJ1-4, with D perhaps matching TRBD1 (5 bases). The ends were cut back, 8 bases at V and 5 bases at J, with 18 bases in the middle. The CDR3 consists of 14 residues. Germline values: CDR1 GTSNPN, CDR2 SVGIG (reference sequence). DNA for the CDR3: TGTGCCGGGGAGGGGCCCGGAGGGAATGAAAAACTGTTTTTT. Its protein is CAGEGPGGNEKLFF.

The chain has TRBV13 and TRBJ1-2; 7 nucleotides agree with TRBD1. The trim removed 2 bases at V and 4 bases at J, leaving 4 bases unmatched. CDR3 length: 14 amino acids. Per germline, CDR1 PRHDT and CDR2 FYEKMQ (reference sequence). CDR3 DNA sequence: TGTGCCAGCAGCTTATCGGGACAGAGCTATGGCTACACCTTC. It specifies CASSLSGQSYGYTF.

The rearrangement links TRBV11-1 to TRBJ2-2; 7 positions match TRBD1. Germline loops: CDR1 SGHAT, CDR2 FQDESV (reference sequence). The V gene end was trimmed by 8 bases and the J gene end by 9 bases; junction bases not matched to a gene: 12. This CDR3 region has 14 residues. The CDR3 loop reads CASGPDRVGRELFF. For the CDR3, the DNA is TGTGCCAGCGGTCCCGACAGGGTTGGCCGGGAGCTGTTTTTT.

The genes are TRBV28 and TRBJ2-7; D gene unclear. Trimming took 10 bases from V and 2 from J, leaving 15 bases between them. Germline V CDR1 and CDR2: MDHEN, SYDVKM. This CDR3 comprises 13 residues. CDR3 nucleotides: TGTGCCATCCCTGTCGGAGCCGCCTACGAGCAGTACTTC. Protein sequence: CAIPVGAAYEQYF.

The rearrangement joins TRBV5-6 to TRBJ1-5; 8 nucleotides agree with TRBD1. The CDR3 runs to 15 residues. V was clipped by 4 bases and J by 7 bases; unmatched bases: 10. Germline values: CDR1 SGHDT, CDR2 YYEEEE. The CDR3 loop reads CASSLGQGRGQPQHF. The DNA of the CDR3 is TGTGCCAGCAGCCTTGGACAGGGTAGAGGGCAGCCCCAGCATTTT.